The TCR beta chain under discussion was sequenced for a study of T cells in Graves' hyperthyroidism and ophthalmopathy. The hyperthyroidism patients had all been newly diagnosed, and their disease duration was under 2 months. Their ages ranged from 18 to 65 years. Note on this clonotype: One junction end disagrees with the germline gene, perhaps due to a read error.

The CDR3 contains 15 residues. CDR1 and CDR2 from the germline V gene are MNHEY and SVGEGT. It was RNA transcripts that yielded the amplified TCR beta CDR3 regions. An initial round of RT-PCR targeting the TCR CDR3 relied on the HTBI primer set. MiXCR, applied by TCRdb to the multiplex PCR reads, yields one record per CDR3 protein. The sample contains around 620,000 distinct CDR3 sequences, under 20% of which appear only once. The origin of this receptor is a woman aged 25 to 39 with Graves' hyperthyroidism. Sequencing used blood. This chain uses TRBV6-2 or TRBV6-3 with TRBJ2-5; possible D gene TRBD2, 6 bases. CDR3 loop: CASSYTGVPQETRYF. The CDR3 DNA follows: TGTGCCAGCAGTTACACGGGGGTACCCCAAGAGACCCGGTACTTC.